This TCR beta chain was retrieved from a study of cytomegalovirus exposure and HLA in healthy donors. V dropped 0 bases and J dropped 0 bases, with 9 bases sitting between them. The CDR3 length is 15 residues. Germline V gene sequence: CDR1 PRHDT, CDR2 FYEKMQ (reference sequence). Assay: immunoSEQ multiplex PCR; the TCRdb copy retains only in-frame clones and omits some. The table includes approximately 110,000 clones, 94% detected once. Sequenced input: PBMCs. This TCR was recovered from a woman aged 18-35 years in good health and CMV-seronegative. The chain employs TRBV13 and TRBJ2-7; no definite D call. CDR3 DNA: TGTGCCAGCAGCTTAGGACTTAGGAGCTCCTACGAGCAGTACTTC. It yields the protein CASSLGLRSSYEQYF.